A selection of T cell receptor beta chains follows, all from one sample in a study of blood T cell repertoires in COVID-19. Assay: immunoSEQ multiplex PCR; the TCRdb copy retains only in-frame clones and omits some. The table has 9,500 to 15,000 clones, roughly 70% seen once; the top ten hold just over 6%. The specimen was peripheral blood. Source of these receptors: a man aged 60-69 years with COVID-19, enrolled during active disease. The CDR3 runs from the conserved cysteine through the conserved F or W.

V gene	J gene	CDR3 protein
TRBV5-1	TRBJ2-1	CASSLEGSSYNEQFF
TRBV12-5	TRBJ2-5	CASGLVLRAGGETQYF
TRBV28	TRBJ2-3	CASSLYSGASTDTQYF
TRBV6-2/TRBV6-3	TRBJ2-1	CASSYPLASGSHNEQFF
TRBV7-9	TRBJ1-2	CASSPLNGGGYTF
TRBV19	TRBJ1-6	CASSSRTGVDSPLHF
TRBV6-6	TRBJ1-2	CASNSRESYGYTF
TRBV6-5	TRBJ1-2	CASKQGSNYGYTF
TRBV4-1	TRBJ1-2	CASSQDTVGQGALGTLYGYTF
TRBV9	TRBJ1-2	CASSARDGYTF
TRBV19	TRBJ2-4	CASSEEREWTKNIQYF
TRBV19	TRBJ2-1	CASSPIGLAGAPGNEQFF
TRBV11-3	TRBJ1-1	CASSLATGSYTEAFF
TRBV7-9	TRBJ1-2	CASSWASGKNYGYTF
TRBV6-5	TRBJ2-7	CASRSRDIAYEQYF
TRBV4-2	TRBJ2-1	CASSQAGGLNNEQFF
TRBV10-3	TRBJ1-1	CAISVQGNTEAFF
TRBV2	TRBJ2-3	CASSEDIAPTDTQYF
TRBV6-2/TRBV6-3	TRBJ2-2	CASSYYPRREQAGELFF
TRBV18	TRBJ2-5	CASSPGGTETQYF
TRBV19	TRBJ1-1	CASSSSGLSTEAFF
TRBV5-1	TRBJ2-5	CASSLAGQGVGETQYF
TRBV6-2/TRBV6-3	TRBJ1-2	CASSYLTGPSPIYGYTF
TRBV30	TRBJ1-4	CATKPQGAGEKLFF
TRBV4-1	TRBJ2-1	CASSQGGGGEQFF
TRBV19	TRBJ1-1	CASSIGVRATEAFF
TRBV10-3	TRBJ2-1	CAHQSELADNEQFF
TRBV30	TRBJ2-2	CAWSGYETGELFF
TRBV6-2/TRBV6-3	TRBJ2-1	CASSYSDRVSYNEQFF
TRBV6-5	TRBJ1-5	CASSYPGDQPQHF
TRBV6-2/TRBV6-3	TRBJ1-3	CASSYFTGFAGNTIYF
TRBV7-2	TRBJ1-3	CASSLGRLSGNTIYF
TRBV7-9	TRBJ2-1	CASSLTSGRLHEQFF
TRBV5-1	TRBJ2-1	CASSLRGAYSYNEQFF
TRBV6-5	TRBJ1-1	CASRGGAGNTEAFF
TRBV19	TRBJ2-5	CASSDPGTSGKETQYF